The 5 T cell receptor beta chains given below trace back to one sample, sequenced in a study of T cells in Graves' hyperthyroidism and ophthalmopathy. TCR beta CDR3 sequences were amplified from RNA transcripts. The TCR CDR3 was amplified in a first-round RT-PCR using the HTBI primer set. TCRdb redid the calling of the multiplex PCR reads with MiXCR, one entry per CDR3 protein. The sample carries 450,000 to 700,000 distinct CDR3 sequences, 35% to 55% recorded once. Sequenced: peripheral blood or thyroid tissue (not recorded which). The receptors were gathered from a woman younger than 35 with Graves' hyperthyroidism.

The genes are TRBV20-1 and TRBJ2-7, with TRBD2 matching 8 bases. This CDR3 spans 13 amino acids. V lost 3 bases and J lost 5; bases outside the gene matches: 6. Germline V gene sequence: CDR1 DFQATT, CDR2 SNEGSKA (reference sequence). CDR3 sequence: CSASAFGGDEQYF. The CDR3 DNA reads TGCAGTGCTAGTGCCTTCGGGGGGGACGAGCAGTACTTC.

In regard to this clonotype: Germline and junction disagree at one end, which may indicate a read error. V is TRBV12-5 and J is TRBJ1-1; TRBD1 aligns across 7 bases. The germline V gene has CDR1 LGHNT and CDR2 FRNRAP. This CDR3 has 15 residues. The CDR3 sequence: CASGLSITGATKAFF. The CDR3 coding sequence is TGTGCTAGTGGTTTGTCCATTACAGGGGCCACTAAAGCTTTCTTT.

The rearrangement uses TRBV7-2 and TRBJ1-1; possible D gene TRBD1, 6 bases. The CDR3 length is 13 residues. Between the trimmed V and J ends, which lost 5 bases and 6 bases, there was a span of 13 bases. The V gene's germline CDR1 is SGHTA and CDR2 FQGNSA. The CDR3 loop is CASSPSGGAEAFF. In nucleotides, the CDR3 is TGTGCCAGCAGCCCCTCCGGGGGCGCTGAAGCTTTCTTT. Based on the CDR3 plus reference TRBV7-2 and TRBJ1-1, the full variable domain is GAGVSQSPSNKVTEKGKDVELRCDPISGHTALYWYRQSLGQGLEFLIYFQGNSAPDKSGLPSDRFSAERTGGSVSTLTIQRTQQEDSAVYLCASSPSGGAEAFFGQGTRLTVV.

CDR3 protein: CASSQDRTGAAQYF. The CDR3 nucleotides are TGCGCCAGCAGCCAAGATAGGACAGGGGCGGCCCAGTACTTC. The chain combines TRBV4-3 with TRBJ2-5; 9 nucleotides agree with TRBD1. This CDR3 spans 14 amino acids. The germline V gene has CDR1 LGHNA and CDR2 YSLEER. Trimming took 0 bases from V and 9 from J; bases not matched to a gene: 5.

V usage is TRBV19 and J usage is TRBJ1-5; D gene unclear. CDR3 length: 14 residues. Trimming cost V 5 bases and J 4 bases, with 12 bases left between them. Per the germline V gene, CDR1 is LNHDA and CDR2 is SQIVND (reference sequence). The DNA of the CDR3 is TGTGCCAGTAGTTTGGGCCCACAGAATCAGCCCCAGCATTTT. The encoded protein is CASSLGPQNQPQHF. Filled out from reference TRBV19 and TRBJ1-5, the complete variable domain reads DGGITQSPKYLFRKEGQNVTLSCEQNLNHDAMYWYRQDPGQGLRLIYYSQIVNDFQKGDIAEGYSVSREKKESFPLTVTSAQKNPTAFYLCASSLGPQNQPQHFGDGTRLSIL.